The clone carrying this T cell receptor (beta chain) was detected ten times or more. V dropped 3 bases and J dropped 1; count of bases not matched to a gene: 1. There are 14 residues in the CDR3. Germline CDR1 WSHSY, CDR2 SAAADI. This sample stems from a study of CD8+CD57+ T cells in acquired aplastic anemia. TCR beta VDJ combinations and CDR3 sequences were profiled from genomic DNA. TCRdb fed the reads into MiXCR, producing one record per CDR3 protein. The sample yields some 140,000 distinct CDR3 sequences, around 41% seen once. The source is a human donor in good health, serving as a control. V is TRBV10-2 and J is TRBJ2-3; 7 nucleotides align to TRBD2. The sequencing sample was made of sorted CD4+, CD8+, or CD8+CD57+ T cells (not recorded which) from PBMCs. The CDR3: CASSDTSGTDTQYF. CDR3 sequence (DNA): TGCGCCAGCAGTGACACTAGCGGCACAGATACGCAGTATTTT.